This T cell receptor beta chain was identified in a study of PD-1 blockade in mismatch repair-deficient tumors. Repertoires were generated with immunoSEQ multiplex PCR, while TCRdb's copy carries only in-frame clones and drops some. The repertoire has about 120,000 clones, about 88% of them found once; the top ten carry roughly 14%. V lost 7 bases and J lost 4, with 11 bases in between. This CDR3 has 12 amino acids. Germline-derived CDR1 and CDR2 are SNHLY and FYNNEI. TCR sequencing covered a few patients who responded to pembrolizumab. With respect to this clone: The target antigen is unknown.

Notes on the study in general: After pembrolizumab, tumor-resident clones rose rapidly, then generally contracted before radiologic responses.

The V gene is TRBV2, the J gene TRBJ2-7; maybe TRBD1 (6 bases). This TCR was sampled from an adult with mismatch repair-deficient cancer. The sample in question was peripheral blood, obtained 44 weeks after starting pembrolizumab. The CDR3 DNA reads as TGTGCCAGCATTTGGGGGCGATACGAGCAGTACTTC. It codes for CASIWGRYEQYF. Looking up the rest from reference TRBV2 and TRBJ2-7 gives the full variable domain: EPEVTQTPSHQVTQMGQEVILRCVPISNHLYFYWYRQILGQKVEFLVSFYNNEISEKSEIFDDQFSVERPDGSNFTLKIRSTKLEDSAMYFCASIWGRYEQYFGPGTRLTVT.